One T cell receptor (beta chain) is described in this entry. What antigen it recognizes has not been identified. Per-nucleotide qualities are absent, and no much larger clonotype sits a single base away. The roughly 39 donors, aged roughly 6 to 95 years, were systemically healthy Caucasian individuals from Russia. Each donor gave ten milliliters of peripheral blood, collected into EDTA-treated Vacutainer tubes. Ficoll-Paque density-gradient centrifugation was used to isolate PBMCs, with at least 7 million per sample. Trizol reagent was used to extract total RNA from the PBMCs, yielding at least 6 micrograms per sample. The percentages of naive CD45RAhigh/CD27high T cells were determined by flow cytometry on a PBMC aliquot from every donor. The record originates from a study of blood T cells in healthy people across ages (dated by TCRdb to 2015 to 2017). For the study in its entirety: Template switching captured roughly one uniquely barcoded TCR beta cDNA molecule per two T cells in model experiments. The study measured age-related changes in TCR beta repertoire diversity using deep sequencing normalized with unique cDNA molecular identifiers. Donors were grouped into four age groups: young (average approximately 16 years), middle-aged (roughly 38), aged (around 60) and long-lived (just over 80). Donors of different ages were randomly distributed across sequencing lanes to avoid experimental bias. Using the same blood draw, the study looked at two additional independent replicas of 1 million unique cDNA reads for two donors, one aged 18 to 30 and the other aged 80 or older. Beyond this particular receptor, the publication reports: Estimates of total diversity from one million sequenced T cells were regarded as lower bounds and underestimates. There was a strong correlation between observed TCR beta diversity and the percentage of naive T cells measured by flow cytometry. Observed TCR beta diversity per million T cells fell roughly linearly with age, and a significant reduction was already apparent by age approximately 41. The long-lived group showed more naive CD4+ T cells, fewer expanded clones and increased TCR diversity than the aged group, suggesting age selection. Because donor CMV infection status was unknown, age-related changes in expanded clonotypes were potentially confounded. Because profiling used bulk unsorted PBMCs, naive and antigen-experienced compartments could not be compared conclusively.

Library method: 5' RACE. TCRdb records Illumina HiSeq 2500 as the sequencer. A second PCR of roughly 7 to 11 cycles was run with a J-beta primer mix and a sample-barcoded 5' primer. Each TCR beta cDNA molecule received a unique molecular identifier from a template-switch 5' adaptor carrying 12 random nucleotides. Each sample yielded at least 2.5 million CDR3-containing paired-end reads. All of the RNA was converted into first-strand cDNA using the Mint cDNA synthesis kit, with a TRBC-specific oligonucleotide serving as the primer. All cDNA was treated with uracil-DNA glycosylase and then went through a first 18-cycle PCR with the universal primers M1SS and BC2_uni_R. The source study handled its data this way. Normalization of each sample was performed by random selection of 1 million high-quality reads, each carrying a distinct molecular identifier. Reads with shared molecular identifiers were discarded instead of being binned into consensus sequences. MiTCR, set to a Q25 quality threshold and the strictest error-elimination algorithm, was used for CDR3 identification, clonotype clustering and error correction. A nonparametric unseen species model using Euler transformation provided a lower-bound estimate of total TCR beta diversity. TCRdb reworked the public reads: Q25 trimming with fastp, MiXCR clone assembly, productive beta chains retained. Rows matching on CDR3 protein sequence are summarized as one entry with the most common DNA and genes. It is TCRdb's table, rather than the study itself, that gives the V and J calls and clone size. The sample data list around 780,000 distinct CDR3 sequences, and about 56% of these were observed just once. The ten largest make up under 30% of the sample.

The sample was blood. The receptor's source is a man between 35 and 55 years old in good health.

The nucleotides read TGTGCCACCACTACTTTCGGACAGGGCCAAGAGACCCAGTACTTC. It encodes CATTTFGQGQETQYF. Rearrangement joined TRBV27 to TRBJ2-7, and 8 bases in between align with TRBD1. The J call may be in error: the DNA end matches TRBJ2-5 better. CDR1 and CDR2 are read off the germline V gene (reference sequence) as MNHEY and SMNVEV. From the cysteine up to the phenylalanine, the CDR3 has a length of 15 residues. Here the CDR3 DNA is all that survives: 45 bases in frame from base 1.